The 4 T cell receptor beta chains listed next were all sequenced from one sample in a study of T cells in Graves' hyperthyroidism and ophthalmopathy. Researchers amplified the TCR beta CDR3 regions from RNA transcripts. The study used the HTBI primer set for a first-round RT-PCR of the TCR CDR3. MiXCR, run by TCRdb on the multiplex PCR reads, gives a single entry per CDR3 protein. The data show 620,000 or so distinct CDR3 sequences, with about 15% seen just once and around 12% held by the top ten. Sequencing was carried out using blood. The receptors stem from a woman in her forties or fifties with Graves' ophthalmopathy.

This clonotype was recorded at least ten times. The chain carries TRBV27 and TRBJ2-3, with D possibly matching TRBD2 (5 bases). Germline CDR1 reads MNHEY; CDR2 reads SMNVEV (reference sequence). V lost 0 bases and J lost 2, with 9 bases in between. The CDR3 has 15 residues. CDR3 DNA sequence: TGTGCCAGCAGTTTATCGGTAGCGTCCACAGATACGCAGTATTTT. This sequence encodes CASSLSVASTDTQYF.

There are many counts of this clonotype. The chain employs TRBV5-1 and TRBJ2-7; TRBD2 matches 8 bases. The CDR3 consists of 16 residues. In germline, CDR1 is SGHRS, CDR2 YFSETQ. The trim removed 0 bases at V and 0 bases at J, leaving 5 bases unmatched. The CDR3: CASSLDGGRFSYEQYF. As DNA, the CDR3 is TGCGCCAGCAGCTTGGATGGCGGGAGGTTCTCCTACGAGCAGTACTTC.

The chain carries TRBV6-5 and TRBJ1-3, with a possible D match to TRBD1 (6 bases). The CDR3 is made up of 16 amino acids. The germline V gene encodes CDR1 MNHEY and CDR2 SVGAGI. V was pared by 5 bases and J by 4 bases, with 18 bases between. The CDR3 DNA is TGTGCCAGCAGTCACGGGACACTCAAAGTGGGAAACACCATATATTTT. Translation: CASSHGTLKVGNTIYF.

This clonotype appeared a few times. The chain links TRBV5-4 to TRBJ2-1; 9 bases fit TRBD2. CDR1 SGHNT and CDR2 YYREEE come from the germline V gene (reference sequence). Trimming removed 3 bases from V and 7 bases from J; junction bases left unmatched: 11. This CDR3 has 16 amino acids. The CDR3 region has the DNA TGTGCCAGCAGCTCCCCGAAGGGGCTAGCGGGAAATGAGCAGTTCTTC. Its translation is CASSSPKGLAGNEQFF.